This T cell receptor beta chain is from a study of blood T cell repertoires in COVID-19. As for the study in general: Acute and convalescent COVID-19 samples came from the United States, Italy and Spain.

Trimming took 0 bases from V and 3 from J, leaving 9 bases between them. The CDR3 runs 14 residues. Per the germline V gene, CDR1 is SGHRS and CDR2 is YFSETQ. Method: immunoSEQ multiplex PCR; TCRdb's copy keeps in-frame clones and lacks some. The data contain over 100,000 clones, roughly 90% of them singletons. The TCR was taken from a human donor in a cohort sampled during active COVID-19. The chain has TRBV5-1 and TRBJ2-5, with D uncertain. Sequenced input: peripheral blood. The CDR3 spells CASSLDSTKETQYF. In DNA, the CDR3 is TGCGCCAGCAGCTTGGACTCTACTAAAGAGACCCAGTACTTC.